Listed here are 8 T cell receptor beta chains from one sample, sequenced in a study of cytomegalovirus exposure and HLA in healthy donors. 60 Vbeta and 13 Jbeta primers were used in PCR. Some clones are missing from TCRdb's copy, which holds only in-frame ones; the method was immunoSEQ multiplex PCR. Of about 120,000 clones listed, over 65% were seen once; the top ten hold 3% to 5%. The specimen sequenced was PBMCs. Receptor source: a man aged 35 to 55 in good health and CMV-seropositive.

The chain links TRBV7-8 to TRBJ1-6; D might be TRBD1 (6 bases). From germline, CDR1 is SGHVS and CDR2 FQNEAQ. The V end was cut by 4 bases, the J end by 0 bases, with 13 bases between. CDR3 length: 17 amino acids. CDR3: CASSYSGGPSYNSPLHF. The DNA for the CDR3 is TGTGCCAGCAGCTATAGCGGGGGGCCCTCCTATAATTCACCCCTCCACTTT.

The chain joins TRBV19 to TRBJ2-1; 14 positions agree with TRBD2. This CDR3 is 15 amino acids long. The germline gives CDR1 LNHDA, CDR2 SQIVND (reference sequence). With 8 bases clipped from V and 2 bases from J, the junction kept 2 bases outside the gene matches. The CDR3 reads CASRLAGGPYNEQFF. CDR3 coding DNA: TGTGCCAGTCGACTAGCGGGGGGGCCCTACAATGAGCAGTTCTTC. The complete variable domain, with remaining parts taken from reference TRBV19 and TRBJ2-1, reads DGGITQSPKYLFRKEGQNVTLSCEQNLNHDAMYWYRQDPGQGLRLIYYSQIVNDFQKGDIAEGYSVSREKKESFPLTVTSAQKNPTAFYLCASRLAGGPYNEQFFGPGTRLTVL.

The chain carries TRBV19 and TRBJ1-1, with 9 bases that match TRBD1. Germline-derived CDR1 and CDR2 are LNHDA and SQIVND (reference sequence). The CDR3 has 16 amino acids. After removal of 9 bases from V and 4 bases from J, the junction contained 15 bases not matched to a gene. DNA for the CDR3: TGTGCCAGCCGCGTTTCCGGGACAGGGTTATCCACTGAAGCTTTCTTT. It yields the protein CASRVSGTGLSTEAFF.

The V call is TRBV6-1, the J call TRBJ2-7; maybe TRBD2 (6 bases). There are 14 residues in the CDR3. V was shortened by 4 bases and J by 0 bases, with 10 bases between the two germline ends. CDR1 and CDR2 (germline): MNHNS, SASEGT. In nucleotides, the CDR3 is TGTGCCAGCAGTGCTAGCGTATACTCCTACGAGCAGTACTTC. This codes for CASSASVYSYEQYF.

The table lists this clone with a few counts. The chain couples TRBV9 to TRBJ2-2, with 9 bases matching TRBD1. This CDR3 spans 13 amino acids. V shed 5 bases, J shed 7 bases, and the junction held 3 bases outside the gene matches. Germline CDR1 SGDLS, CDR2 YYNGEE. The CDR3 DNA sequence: TGTGCCAGCAGTGGGACAGGGATCGGGGAGCTGTTTTTT. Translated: CASSGTGIGELFF.

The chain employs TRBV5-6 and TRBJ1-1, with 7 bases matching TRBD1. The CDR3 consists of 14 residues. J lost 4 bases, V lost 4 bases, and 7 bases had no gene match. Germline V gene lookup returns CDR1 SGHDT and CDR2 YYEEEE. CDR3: CASSKVTGVTEAFF. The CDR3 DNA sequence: TGTGCCAGCAGCAAAGTCACAGGGGTCACTGAAGCTTTCTTT.

The CDR3: CASGGWEYQETQYF. CDR3 in DNA: TGTGCCAGTGGGGGGTGGGAGTACCAAGAGACCCAGTACTTC. The gene calls are TRBV28 and TRBJ2-5, with a tentative D call TRBD2 (6 bases). The CDR3 is 14 amino acids. Germline V CDR1 and CDR2: MDHEN, SYDVKM. The V end was cut by 9 bases, the J end by 0 bases, with 14 bases between.

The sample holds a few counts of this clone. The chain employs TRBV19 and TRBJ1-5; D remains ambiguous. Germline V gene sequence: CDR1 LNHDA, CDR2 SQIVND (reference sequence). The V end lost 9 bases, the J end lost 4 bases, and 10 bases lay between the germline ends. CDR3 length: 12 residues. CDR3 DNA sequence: TGTGCCAGCCGTGGCCGAAATCAGCCCCAGCATTTT. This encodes CASRGRNQPQHF.